This T cell receptor (beta chain) was profiled in a study of shared clonotypes between healthy human individuals (dated by TCRdb to 2018 to 2020). Notes on the research overall: The cohort comprised a couple of women and three men aged 18 to 49 years. Leukapheresis yielded between about 0.94 and 10 billion PBMCs per donor. To increase sequencing depth and limit assay-specific biases, different laboratories used diverse techniques to prepare libraries and sequence TCR repertoires. For each donor, CD4 naive and CD4 memory were each run on three plates, CD8 naive on two plates, and CD8 memory on one plate. The study deeply sequenced blood TCR repertoires of several healthy adults to estimate repertoire size and the extent of clonotype sharing between individuals. The research as a whole found: Estimated clonotype richness was generally larger for naive than for memory subsets. Because the study included only a small number of donors, the genetic and exposure-history diversity represented was limited. Incomplete sequencing was indicated by rarefaction of sorted-subset datasets, despite the large sequencing depth. Higher generation probabilities were observed for clonotypes shared by all four sorted-subset donors than for non-shared clonotypes. Only blood was sampled, and tissue TCR repertoires likely differ from those in blood. Pairwise subsampling led to the expectation that sequencing depth would affect the degree of clonotype sharing among donors. Across four donors, approximately 4.9% of naive CD4, approximately 3.5% of naive CD8, 2.3% of memory CD4, and approximately 0.4% of memory CD8 clonotypes were shared.

About this clone itself: There is no known antigen for this receptor. Base qualities were left out, and no much larger clone turns up one base away.

Deletion took 5 bases off V and 2 bases off J, with a span of 13 bases between the germline ends. Taken from cysteine to phenylalanine, the CDR3 has 14 residues. Solely the CDR3 DNA is kept, with 42 bases framed from the first base. CDR1 and CDR2 were assigned from the germline V gene (reference sequence) as SGHNT and YYREEE. Using the deep immunoSEQ assay, TCR CDR3 regions were amplified from genomic DNA by multiplex PCR. Genomic DNA extracted from each cell subset was distributed evenly over all wells of several immunoSEQ 96-well plates, and each plate served as one replicate. For sorted subsets, roughly 200 ng genomic DNA, equal to 25,000 to 35,000 T cell genomes, was loaded into each replicate PCR. Purified libraries were quantified with a Qubit 3.0 fluorometer, sized on a Bioanalyzer 2100, and re-quantified with the KAPA Library Quantification kit. A separate single-read 150-cycle Illumina NextSeq 550 flow cell was used to sequence each immunoSEQ 96-well plate. In the original analysis: Because the immunoSEQ output included only junctional sequences and no quality scores, the filtering could not be the same as the filtering used for full-length reads. To assign V/J genes and CDR3, sequences were annotated using PyIR, a Python wrapper for IgBLAST v1.9, with IMGT germline references. Reads were removed for weak V/J assignments (E-value above 1e-6), missing CDR3, stop codons, out-of-frame junctions, or ambiguous translated residues. V3J clonotypes were defined as sequences sharing the same inferred V gene, J gene, and CDR3 amino acid sequence. Percentage overlap between repertoires was calculated by dividing the number of shared unique clonotypes by the size of the smaller repertoire. Three approaches were used to assess repertoire richness: RTK rarefaction, the Chao1 estimator, and Recon v2.1 estimates of unobserved clonotypes. Generation probabilities were computed with OLGA for all TCRbeta clonotypes obtained by the gDNA method from a handful of donors. The table comes from immuneACCESS by way of TCRdb, which keeps in-frame sequences with V and J called. Part of the clones is missing from these tables; in studies checked, under half for an unresolved V gene and the rest for unknown reasons. The V and J calls and the clone size are those of that table, but D and trimming were determined from the DNA. The sample yields some 900,000 clones; 76% were counted once. Roughly 1.5% of the sample is taken by the ten largest.

The donors were healthy, HIV-negative adults who had no recently reported acute infections or vaccinations. Every donor was a Caucasian adult living in Nashville, Tennessee, USA. CD4+ T cells were enriched by magnetic negative selection, after which naive cells were positively selected on CD45RA and the negative fraction was taken as the memory subset. Blood was collected by leukapheresis, and PBMCs were isolated by Ficoll-Histopaque density gradient centrifugation and then cryopreserved in liquid nitrogen vapor phase. Purity and quantity of every magnetically sorted T cell population were checked by analytical flow cytometry. Genomic DNA was isolated from every sorted fraction and measured by UV absorbance on a Nanodrop 2000c.

This sequence uses TRBV5-4 and TRBJ1-1; TRBD1 is a possible D gene, resting on 5 matching bases. The specimen sequenced was memory CD4+ T cells sorted from blood. The cell subset or site tag for this specimen amounts to: CD45RA-negative fraction. The receptor was derived from a man aged 18 to 30 in good health. DNA sequence: TGTGCCAGCAGAAACCCCAGGGTCAACACTGAAGCTTTCTTT. This translates into CASRNPRVNTEAFF. When the CDR3 is completed using the reference TRBV5-4 and TRBJ1-1 genes on either side, the full variable domain is ETGVTQSPTHLIKTRGQQVTLRCSSQSGHNTVSWYQQALGQGPQFIFQYYREEENGRGNFPPRFSGLQFPNYSSELNVNALELDDSALYLCASRNPRVNTEAFFGQGTRLTVV.